What follows are 6 T cell receptor beta chains derived from one specimen sequenced in a study of blood T cell repertoires in COVID-19 (dated by TCRdb to about 2020). The library was generated by the immunoSEQ multiplex PCR assay. Not all clones reach the TCRdb copy of this immuneACCESS table, which keeps in-frame sequences only. Checked studies attribute under half of the gap to unresolved V genes and leave the rest unexplained. Counted in this sample were about 55,000 clones; 80% to 85% of them appeared once. In total, the top ten clones hold roughly 5.8% of the sample. The sequencing input was peripheral blood. The receptors here all came from a human donor in a cohort sampled during active or convalescent COVID-19.

This chain joins TRBV2 and TRBJ2-2; the match to TRBD2 covers 15 bases. The CDR3 sequence is 18 residues long. V was pared by 6 bases and J by 0 bases, with 5 bases of the junction left unmatched. Germline V gives CDR1 SNHLY, CDR2 FYNNEI. As DNA, the CDR3 is TGTGCCAGCAGAAGGGGACTAGCGGGGGGCTCGAACACCGGGGAGCTGTTTTTT. Its translation: CASRRGLAGGSNTGELFF.

V usage is TRBV7-5 and J usage is TRBJ2-7; TRBD2, the table's D call, lacks a check against the DNA. TRBV7-5 represents a pseudogene. CDR3 length: 15 residues. The CDR3 coding sequence is TGTGCCAGAAGCTGTGGGACTACGCCTTACTACGAGCAGTACTTC. It encodes CARSCGTTPYYEQYF.

The chain employs TRBV4-2 and TRBJ1-2, with a possible D match to TRBD1 (5 bases). CDR1 LGHNA and CDR2 YNFKEQ come from the germline V gene. With 0 bases removed from V and 1 base from J, the gap between germline ends came to 6 bases. The CDR3 consists of 14 residues. CDR3 protein: CASSQDRGNYGYTF. CDR3 sequence (DNA): TGTGCCAGCAGCCAAGATAGGGGTAACTATGGCTACACCTTC.

In its sample, this clone was seen once. This chain joins TRBV6-2 or TRBV6-3 and TRBJ1-5; possible D gene TRBD1, 6 bases. V was clipped by 0 bases and J by 2 bases, with 23 bases between them. Germline loops: CDR1 MNHEY, CDR2 SVGEGT. The CDR3 length is 20 residues. CDR3 residues: CASSYSIHRVVLYGNQPQHF. As DNA, the CDR3 is TGTGCCAGCAGTTACTCGATACACAGGGTCGTTTTGTACGGCAATCAGCCCCAGCATTTT.

V usage is TRBV2 and J usage is TRBJ2-3; 8 bases fit TRBD2. The ends lost 4 bases at V and 6 bases at J; junction bases unmatched: 6. The germline V gene encodes CDR1 SNHLY and CDR2 FYNNEI. The length of the CDR3 is 14 residues. This chain's CDR3 is CASSGGSGVDTQYF. The CDR3 DNA sequence: TGTGCCAGCAGTGGTGGTAGCGGGGTGGATACGCAGTATTTT. Combining the CDR3 with reference TRBV2 and TRBJ2-3 gives the whole variable domain EPEVTQTPSHQVTQMGQEVILRCVPISNHLYFYWYRQILGQKVEFLVSFYNNEISEKSEIFDDQFSVERPDGSNFTLKIRSTKLEDSAMYFCASSGGSGVDTQYFGPGTRLTVL.

This clone was observed a handful of times. This sequence joins TRBV6-6 and TRBJ1-1; 7 bases line up with TRBD1. There are 14 residues in the CDR3. Germline V gene lookup returns CDR1 MNHNY and CDR2 SVGAGI (reference sequence). J gave up 1 base and V 2 bases, and 1 base lay outside the gene matches. The CDR3, as DNA: TGTGCCAGCAGTTACAGGGACAGGAACACTGAAGCTTTCTTT. It yields the protein CASSYRDRNTEAFF.